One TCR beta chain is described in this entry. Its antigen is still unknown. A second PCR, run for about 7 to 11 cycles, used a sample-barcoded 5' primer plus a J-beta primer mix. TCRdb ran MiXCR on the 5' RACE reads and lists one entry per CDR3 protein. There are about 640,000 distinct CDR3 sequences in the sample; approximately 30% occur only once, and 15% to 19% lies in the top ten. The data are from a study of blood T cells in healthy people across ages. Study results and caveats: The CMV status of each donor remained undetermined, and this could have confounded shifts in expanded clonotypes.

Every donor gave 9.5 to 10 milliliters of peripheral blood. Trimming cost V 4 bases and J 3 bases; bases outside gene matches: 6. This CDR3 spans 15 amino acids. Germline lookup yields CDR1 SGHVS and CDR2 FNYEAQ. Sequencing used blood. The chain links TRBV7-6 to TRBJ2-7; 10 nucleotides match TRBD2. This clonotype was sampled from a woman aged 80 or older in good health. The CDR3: CASSSLAGGRYEQYF. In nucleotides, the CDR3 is TGTGCCAGCAGCTCGTTAGCGGGAGGACGCTACGAGCAGTACTTC.